These T cell receptor beta chains were read from a single sample in a study of Siglec-9 on CD8 T cells in melanoma. The data were produced by immunoSEQ multiplex PCR, yet TCRdb's version contains in-frame clones alone and is incomplete. The table records about 33,000 clones, approximately 84% of them present only once. The sample taken for sequencing was Siglec-9- CD8+ T cells sorted from blood. The source is a human donor in good health. CDR3s include the opening cysteine and the closing phenylalanine or tryptophan. The order of the fields is D gene, clone size, J gene, V gene, CDR3 protein, CDR3 DNA. A D gene is named only where the DNA matches it firmly. Part of the rows lack a size; the others show once, few, many or a class for expanded clones.

D gene: NA
clone size: few
J gene: TRBJ2-2
V gene: TRBV5-1
CDR3 protein: CASSWDTGELFF
CDR3 DNA: TGCGCCAGCAGCTGGGATACCGGGGAGCTGTTTTTT

D gene: TRBD1
clone size: NA
J gene: TRBJ1-4
V gene: TRBV7-9
CDR3 protein: CASSPHPGQGDEKLFF
CDR3 DNA: TGTGCCAGCAGCCCACACCCGGGACAGGGGGATGAAAAACTGTTTTTT

D gene: NA
clone size: once
J gene: TRBJ2-3
V gene: TRBV2
CDR3 protein: CASSEGQLLTDTQYF
CDR3 DNA: TGTGCCAGCAGTGAAGGGCAGCTTCTCACAGATACGCAGTATTTT

D gene: NA
clone size: NA
J gene: TRBJ2-7
V gene: TRBV27
CDR3 protein: CASSPLLGATYEQYF
CDR3 DNA: TGTGCCAGCAGTCCCTTGCTGGGGGCGACCTACGAGCAGTACTTC

D gene: NA
clone size: few
J gene: TRBJ1-1
V gene: TRBV11-2
CDR3 protein: CASGGSRTDPRTEAFF
CDR3 DNA: TGTGCCAGTGGCGGGTCAAGGACAGACCCCCGCACTGAAGCTTTCTTT

D gene: TRBD2
clone size: NA
J gene: TRBJ2-1
V gene: TRBV7-4
CDR3 protein: CASSFACPSGNWDEQFF
CDR3 DNA: TGTGCCAGCAGCTTCGCCTGCCCTAGCGGGAACTGGGATGAGCAGTTCTTC

D gene: TRBD1
clone size: NA
J gene: TRBJ2-7
V gene: TRBV15
CDR3 protein: CATSRATGGAYEQYF
CDR3 DNA: TGTGCCACCAGCAGAGCAACAGGGGGAGCCTACGAGCAGTACTTC

D gene: TRBD1
clone size: NA
J gene: TRBJ2-1
V gene: TRBV29-1
CDR3 protein: CSVEPGTGDSGKQFF
CDR3 DNA: TGCAGCGTTGAGCCCGGGACAGGGGACAGCGGGAAGCAGTTCTTC

D gene: TRBD2
clone size: NA
J gene: TRBJ2-7
V gene: TRBV27
CDR3 protein: CASSSLSSGRGEQYF
CDR3 DNA: TGTGCCAGCAGTAGTCTCAGTAGCGGGAGGGGAGAGCAGTACTTC

D gene: NA
clone size: NA
J gene: TRBJ1-2
V gene: TRBV7-9
CDR3 protein: CASREGDYGYTF
CDR3 DNA: TGTGCCAGCAGAGAGGGGGACTATGGCTACACCTTC

D gene: TRBD1
clone size: NA
J gene: TRBJ2-7
V gene: TRBV4-2
CDR3 protein: CASSQDWMGTGGTYEQYF
CDR3 DNA: TGTGCCAGCAGCCAGGATTGGATGGGGACAGGGGGCACCTACGAGCAGTACTTC

D gene: TRBD2
clone size: NA
J gene: TRBJ2-7
V gene: TRBV27
CDR3 protein: CASSPHLGEGPYEQYF
CDR3 DNA: TGTGCCAGCAGTCCCCATTTAGGGGAGGGCCCCTACGAGCAGTACTTC

D gene: NA
clone size: NA
J gene: TRBJ2-7
V gene: TRBV20-1
CDR3 protein: CSADDFNEQYF
CDR3 DNA: TGCAGTGCTGATGACTTTAACGAGCAGTACTTC

D gene: NA
clone size: NA
J gene: TRBJ1-1
V gene: TRBV19
CDR3 protein: CASSILPSTNTEAFF
CDR3 DNA: TGTGCCAGTAGTATACTCCCGTCAACGAACACTGAAGCTTTCTTT

D gene: NA
clone size: NA
J gene: TRBJ2-2
V gene: TRBV21-1
CDR3 protein: CASSAGASGELFF
CDR3 DNA: TGTGCCAGCAGCGCCGGGGCCTCCGGGGAGCTGTTTTTT

D gene: NA
clone size: NA
J gene: TRBJ1-5
V gene: TRBV27
CDR3 protein: CASSLTGGGYSNQPQHF
CDR3 DNA: TGTGCCAGCAGTTTAACTGGGGGGGGGTATAGCAATCAGCCCCAGCATTTT

D gene: NA
clone size: once
J gene: TRBJ2-1
V gene: TRBV5-1
CDR3 protein: CASFPPGARGEQFF
CDR3 DNA: TGCGCCAGCTTCCCACCGGGAGCGCGGGGCGAGCAGTTCTTC

D gene: TRBD2
clone size: NA
J gene: TRBJ2-7
V gene: TRBV5-1
CDR3 protein: CASTSSGGYEQYF
CDR3 DNA: TGCGCCAGCACCTCTAGCGGGGGCTACGAGCAGTACTTC

D gene: NA
clone size: NA
J gene: TRBJ1-3
V gene: TRBV19
CDR3 protein: CASSNPFDTIYF
CDR3 DNA: TGTGCCAGTAGTAACCCCTTTGACACCATATATTTT

D gene: NA
clone size: NA
J gene: TRBJ1-1
V gene: TRBV29-1
CDR3 protein: CSALQGTEAFF
CDR3 DNA: TGCAGCGCTCTACAGGGTACGGAAGCTTTCTTT

D gene: NA
clone size: NA
J gene: TRBJ1-1
V gene: TRBV11-3
CDR3 protein: CASSFATEAFF
CDR3 DNA: TGTGCCAGCAGCTTTGCCACTGAAGCTTTCTTT

D gene: TRBD1
clone size: NA
J gene: TRBJ1-1
V gene: TRBV19
CDR3 protein: CASSQGAGRTEAFF
CDR3 DNA: TGTGCCAGTAGTCAGGGGGCCGGGAGGACTGAAGCTTTCTTT

D gene: TRBD1
clone size: NA
J gene: TRBJ1-5
V gene: TRBV5-6
CDR3 protein: CASSIGQGFNQPQHF
CDR3 DNA: TGTGCCAGCAGCATCGGACAGGGCTTCAATCAGCCCCAGCATTTT

D gene: NA
clone size: NA
J gene: TRBJ2-5
V gene: TRBV25-1
CDR3 protein: CASTQGETQYF
CDR3 DNA: TGTGCCAGCACCCAGGGGGAGACCCAGTACTTC

D gene: NA
clone size: NA
J gene: TRBJ1-2
V gene: TRBV5-1
CDR3 protein: CASSLEVGGNGYTF
CDR3 DNA: TGCGCCAGCAGCTTGGAAGTTGGGGGCAATGGCTACACCTTC

D gene: NA
clone size: NA
J gene: TRBJ1-4
V gene: TRBV9
CDR3 protein: CASSVEGGTNEKLFF
CDR3 DNA: TGTGCCAGCAGCGTAGAGGGGGGGACCAATGAAAAACTGTTTTTT

D gene: TRBD1
clone size: NA
J gene: TRBJ2-7
V gene: TRBV4-1
CDR3 protein: CASSQGQGLYEQYF
CDR3 DNA: TGCGCCAGCAGCCAAGGACAGGGGTTGTACGAGCAGTACTTC

D gene: NA
clone size: NA
J gene: TRBJ1-5
V gene: TRBV6-1
CDR3 protein: CASSEVPGFSNQPQHF
CDR3 DNA: TGTGCCAGCAGTGAAGTTCCAGGGTTTAGCAATCAGCCCCAGCATTTT

D gene: NA
clone size: NA
J gene: TRBJ2-1
V gene: TRBV7-9
CDR3 protein: CASSFRFSYNEQFF
CDR3 DNA: TGTGCCAGCAGCTTTAGGTTCTCCTACAATGAGCAGTTCTTC

D gene: TRBD1
clone size: NA
J gene: TRBJ1-1
V gene: TRBV6-6
CDR3 protein: CASSLDRVVTEAFF
CDR3 DNA: TGTGCCAGCAGCCTGGACAGGGTCGTCACTGAAGCTTTCTTT

D gene: NA
clone size: NA
J gene: TRBJ2-6
V gene: TRBV6-1
CDR3 protein: CASSVGTTSSGANVLTF
CDR3 DNA: TGTGCCAGCAGTGTGGGAACTACATCTTCTGGGGCCAACGTCCTGACTTTC

D gene: NA
clone size: few
J gene: TRBJ1-5
V gene: TRBV2
CDR3 protein: CASSDPRTESNQPQHF
CDR3 DNA: TGTGCCAGCAGTGATCCCCGGACAGAGAGCAATCAGCCCCAGCATTTT

D gene: NA
clone size: NA
J gene: TRBJ1-5
V gene: TRBV27
CDR3 protein: CASSPRDSYQPQHF
CDR3 DNA: TGTGCCAGCAGCCCCCGGGACTCCTATCAGCCCCAGCATTTT

D gene: NA
clone size: NA
J gene: TRBJ2-7
V gene: TRBV29-1
CDR3 protein: CSVVEAYEQYF
CDR3 DNA: TGCAGCGTTGTTGAGGCCTACGAGCAGTACTTC

D gene: NA
clone size: NA
J gene: TRBJ1-6
V gene: TRBV29-1
CDR3 protein: CSVGTGNSPLHF
CDR3 DNA: TGCAGCGTCGGGACGGGTAATTCACCCCTCCACTTT

D gene: NA
clone size: NA
J gene: TRBJ2-5
V gene: TRBV30
CDR3 protein: CAWNEEGETQYF
CDR3 DNA: TGTGCCTGGAACGAGGAGGGTGAGACCCAGTACTTC

D gene: TRBD1
clone size: NA
J gene: TRBJ1-5
V gene: TRBV5-3
CDR3 protein: CARSPETGFSESGQPQHF
CDR3 DNA: TGTGCCAGAAGCCCAGAGACAGGGTTTTCAGAAAGCGGTCAGCCCCAGCATTTT

D gene: NA
clone size: NA
J gene: TRBJ2-7
V gene: TRBV11-2
CDR3 protein: CASNLNRALSPHEQYF
CDR3 DNA: TGTGCCAGCAATCTAAACCGGGCCCTGTCCCCCCACGAGCAGTACTTC

D gene: NA
clone size: NA
J gene: TRBJ1-1
V gene: TRBV11-2
CDR3 protein: CASSLMDTEAFF
CDR3 DNA: TGTGCCAGCAGCTTAATGGACACTGAAGCTTTCTTT

D gene: NA
clone size: NA
J gene: TRBJ2-1
V gene: TRBV9
CDR3 protein: CASSVGELSPEQFF
CDR3 DNA: TGTGCCAGCAGCGTAGGTGAATTGTCTCCTGAGCAGTTCTTC

D gene: TRBD2
clone size: NA
J gene: TRBJ2-7
V gene: TRBV27
CDR3 protein: CASSTSGSYEQYF
CDR3 DNA: TGTGCCAGCAGTACTAGCGGGAGCTACGAGCAGTACTTC

D gene: NA
clone size: few
J gene: TRBJ1-1
V gene: TRBV13
CDR3 protein: CASSSSVEAFF
CDR3 DNA: TGTGCCAGCAGCTCCTCGGTTGAAGCTTTCTTT

D gene: TRBD2
clone size: NA
J gene: TRBJ2-3
V gene: TRBV27
CDR3 protein: CASSPGGLAGALSDTQYF
CDR3 DNA: TGTGCCAGCAGTCCAGGGGGACTAGCGGGAGCCCTTTCAGATACGCAGTATTTT

D gene: TRBD1
clone size: NA
J gene: TRBJ1-1
V gene: TRBV6-5
CDR3 protein: CASSYAGTGNTEAFF
CDR3 DNA: TGTGCCAGCAGTTACGCCGGGACAGGGAACACTGAAGCTTTCTTT

D gene: NA
clone size: NA
J gene: TRBJ2-5
V gene: TRBV5-6
CDR3 protein: CASSFLVGGMETQYF
CDR3 DNA: TGTGCCAGCAGTTTCCTTGTGGGGGGTATGGAGACCCAGTACTTC

D gene: TRBD1
clone size: NA
J gene: TRBJ1-1
V gene: TRBV5-1
CDR3 protein: CASSSGDRDMNTEAFF
CDR3 DNA: TGCGCCAGCAGCTCCGGGGACAGGGACATGAACACTGAAGCTTTCTTT

D gene: NA
clone size: NA
J gene: TRBJ2-7
V gene: TRBV7-7
CDR3 protein: CASSLDPGHEQYF
CDR3 DNA: TGTGCTAGCAGCTTAGATCCTGGCCACGAGCAGTACTTC